This T cell receptor beta chain was profiled in a study of T cells in tuberculosis. Sequenced by immunoSEQ multiplex PCR; TCRdb stores in-frame clones only, minus some. The sample shows 30,000 to 45,000 clones, almost 95% of them seen only once. Study-level findings and limits: Active tuberculosis patients had shorter CDR3-alpha; the beta difference was nonsignificant.

The V gene's germline CDR1 is LNHNV and CDR2 YYDKDF (reference sequence). Trimming took off 0 bases at V and 2 bases at J, with 14 bases between the two ends. This CDR3 is built from 17 residues. For this clone: No antigen is known for it.

Sequenced input: PBMCs. This receptor was obtained from a donor under 30 with latent tuberculosis or without tuberculosis infection. Some clones in this sample may be carry-over from other donors' samples. The V gene is TRBV15, the J gene TRBJ1-5, with D possibly being TRBD1 (5 bases). CDR3 protein: CATSRDSGRVGNQPQHF. The DNA of the CDR3 is TGTGCCACCAGCAGAGATTCAGGGAGGGTGGGCAATCAGCCCCAGCATTTT.